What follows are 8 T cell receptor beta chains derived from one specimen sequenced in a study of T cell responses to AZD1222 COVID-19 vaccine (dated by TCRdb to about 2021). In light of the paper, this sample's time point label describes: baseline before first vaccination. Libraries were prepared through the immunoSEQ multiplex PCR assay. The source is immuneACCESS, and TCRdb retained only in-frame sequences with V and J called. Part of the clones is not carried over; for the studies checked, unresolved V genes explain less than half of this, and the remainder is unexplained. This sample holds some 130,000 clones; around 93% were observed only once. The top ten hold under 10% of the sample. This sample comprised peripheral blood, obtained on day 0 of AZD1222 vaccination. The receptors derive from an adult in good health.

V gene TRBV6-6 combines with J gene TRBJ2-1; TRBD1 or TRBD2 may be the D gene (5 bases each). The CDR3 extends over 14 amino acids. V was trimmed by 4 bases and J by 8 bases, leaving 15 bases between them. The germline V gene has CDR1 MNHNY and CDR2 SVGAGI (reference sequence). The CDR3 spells CASSSGVWDDEQFF. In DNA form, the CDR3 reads TGTGCCAGCAGTTCCGGGGTCTGGGACGATGAGCAGTTCTTC.

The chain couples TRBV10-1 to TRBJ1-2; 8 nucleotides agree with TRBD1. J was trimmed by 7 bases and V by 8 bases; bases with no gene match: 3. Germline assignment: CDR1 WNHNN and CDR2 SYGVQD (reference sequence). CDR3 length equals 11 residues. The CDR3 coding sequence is TGCGCCAGCCAGGGGGCTGGTGGCTACACCTTC. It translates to CASQGAGGYTF.

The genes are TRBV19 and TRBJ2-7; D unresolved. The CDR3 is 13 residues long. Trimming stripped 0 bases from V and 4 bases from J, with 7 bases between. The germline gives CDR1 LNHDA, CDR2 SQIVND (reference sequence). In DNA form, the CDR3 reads TGTGCCAGTAGTATAGATCCCACATACGAGCAGTACTTC. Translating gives CASSIDPTYEQYF.

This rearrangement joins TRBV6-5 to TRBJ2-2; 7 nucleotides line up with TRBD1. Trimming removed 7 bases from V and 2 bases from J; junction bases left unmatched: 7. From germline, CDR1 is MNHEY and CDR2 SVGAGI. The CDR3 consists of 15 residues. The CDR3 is CASTLGQVNTGELFF. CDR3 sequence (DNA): TGTGCCAGCACCTTAGGACAGGTTAACACCGGGGAGCTGTTTTTT.

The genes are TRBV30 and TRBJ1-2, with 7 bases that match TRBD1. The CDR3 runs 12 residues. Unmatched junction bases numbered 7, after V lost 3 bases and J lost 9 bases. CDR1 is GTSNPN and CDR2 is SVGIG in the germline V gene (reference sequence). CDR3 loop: CAWSPTGESYTF. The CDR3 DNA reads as TGTGCCTGGAGCCCTACAGGGGAAAGCTACACCTTC.

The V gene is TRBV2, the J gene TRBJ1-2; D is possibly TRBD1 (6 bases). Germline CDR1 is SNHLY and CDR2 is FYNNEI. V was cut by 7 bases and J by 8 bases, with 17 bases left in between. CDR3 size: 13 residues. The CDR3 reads CASTASDSRGYTF. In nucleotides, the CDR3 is TGTGCCAGCACCGCGTCGGACAGTCGGGGCTACACCTTC.

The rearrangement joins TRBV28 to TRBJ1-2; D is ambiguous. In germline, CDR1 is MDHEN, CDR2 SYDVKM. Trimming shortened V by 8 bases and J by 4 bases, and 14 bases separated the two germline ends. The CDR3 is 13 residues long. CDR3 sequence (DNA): TGTGCCAGCCGCAATGGACGGCTCTATGGCTACACCTTC. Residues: CASRNGRLYGYTF.

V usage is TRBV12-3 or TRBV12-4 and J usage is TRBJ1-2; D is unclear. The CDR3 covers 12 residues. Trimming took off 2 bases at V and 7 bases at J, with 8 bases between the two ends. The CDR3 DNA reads TGTGCCAGCAGTTTATGGCCAGCTGGCTACACCTTC. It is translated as CASSLWPAGYTF.